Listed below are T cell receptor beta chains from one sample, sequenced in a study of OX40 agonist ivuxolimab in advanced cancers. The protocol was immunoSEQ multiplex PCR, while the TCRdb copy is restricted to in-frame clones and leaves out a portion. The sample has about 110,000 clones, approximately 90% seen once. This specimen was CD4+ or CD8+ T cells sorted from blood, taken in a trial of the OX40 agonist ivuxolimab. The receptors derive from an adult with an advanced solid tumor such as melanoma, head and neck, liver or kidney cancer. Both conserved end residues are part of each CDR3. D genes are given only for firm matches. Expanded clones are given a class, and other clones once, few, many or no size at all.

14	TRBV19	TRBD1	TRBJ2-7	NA	TGTGCCAGTAAGGAACAGGGGGGCTCCTACGAGCAGTACTTC	CASKEQGGSYEQYF
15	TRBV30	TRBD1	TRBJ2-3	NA	TGCGCCTGGAGTGTACGAGGGGGCGCGGCAGATACGCAGTATTTT	CAWSVRGGAADTQYF
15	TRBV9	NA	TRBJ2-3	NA	TGTGCCAGCAGCGTAGTCCCAGGGATGCCAGATACGCAGTATTTT	CASSVVPGMPDTQYF
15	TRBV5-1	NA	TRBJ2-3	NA	TGCGCCAGCACGGTCAGCGGACTGAGCACAGATACGCAGTATTTT	CASTVSGLSTDTQYF
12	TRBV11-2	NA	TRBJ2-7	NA	TGTGCCAGCAGCTTAGATTCGGGCGAGCAGTACTTC	CASSLDSGEQYF
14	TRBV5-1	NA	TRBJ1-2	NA	TGCGCCAGCAGCCTTGAAGCCACTAACTATGGCTACACCTTC	CASSLEATNYGYTF
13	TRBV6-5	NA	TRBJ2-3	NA	TGTGCCAGCAGGACTCCCGGCACAGATACGCAGTATTTT	CASRTPGTDTQYF
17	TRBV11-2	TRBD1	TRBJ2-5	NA	TGTGCCAGCAGCCCGATCCACGACAGGGAGATACCTAAGACCCAGTACTTC	CASSPIHDREIPKTQYF
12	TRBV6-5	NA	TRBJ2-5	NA	TGTGCCAGCAGTTACTCGGGCAAGACCCAGTACTTC	CASSYSGKTQYF
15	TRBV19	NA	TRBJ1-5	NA	TGTGCCAGTAGTCCGGGGATTCATAGCAATCAGCCCCAGCATTTT	CASSPGIHSNQPQHF
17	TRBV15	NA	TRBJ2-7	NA	TGTGCCACCAGCAGAGATGAAGAGGGGGTGGTCACCTACGAGCAGTACTTC	CATSRDEEGVVTYEQYF
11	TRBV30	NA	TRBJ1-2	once	TGTGCCTGGAGTGTACGGGAGGGCTACACCTTC	CAWSVREGYTF
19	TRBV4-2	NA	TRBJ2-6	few	TGTGCCAGCAGCCCCAGGGCCGGGAACCATAACTCTGGGGCCAACGTCCTGACTTTC	CASSPRAGNHNSGANVLTF
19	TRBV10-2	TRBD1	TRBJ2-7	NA	TGCGCCAGCAGAGAGGGCGGGACAGGGGCCTACTTGGTGGCCTACGAGCAGTACTTC	CASREGGTGAYLVAYEQYF
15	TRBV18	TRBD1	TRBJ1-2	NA	TGTGCCAGCTCACCGGAGACAGGGACTAACTATGGCTACACCTTC	CASSPETGTNYGYTF
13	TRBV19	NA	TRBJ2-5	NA	TGTGCCAGTAGTAGCCAGGGAGTGGAGACCCAGTACTTC	CASSSQGVETQYF
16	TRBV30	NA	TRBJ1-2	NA	TGTGCCTGGAGTGTACTTGGGACCGGCGCTAACTATGGCTACACCTTC	CAWSVLGTGANYGYTF
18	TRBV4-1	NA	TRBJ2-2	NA	TGCGCCAGCAGCCAAGTAGTAGGCAGGGCCCAAAACACCGGGGAGCTGTTTTTT	CASSQVVGRAQNTGELFF
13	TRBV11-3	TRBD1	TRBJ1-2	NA	TGTGCCAGCAGCCACGACAGGGGGGGTGGCTACACCTTC	CASSHDRGGGYTF
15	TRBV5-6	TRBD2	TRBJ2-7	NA	TGTGCCAGCAGCCTCTCCGGGGGGAGCTCCTACGAGCAGTACTTC	CASSLSGGSSYEQYF
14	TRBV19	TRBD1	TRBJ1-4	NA	TGTGCCAGTAGTATCGGGACAGCTAATGAAAAACTGTTTTTT	CASSIGTANEKLFF
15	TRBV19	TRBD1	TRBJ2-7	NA	TGTGCCAGTAGTATTGGGACAGGGAACATCTACGAGCAGTACTTC	CASSIGTGNIYEQYF
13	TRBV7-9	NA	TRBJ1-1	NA	TGTGCCAGCAGCCCGGGAGGGAGCACTGAAGCTTTCTTT	CASSPGGSTEAFF
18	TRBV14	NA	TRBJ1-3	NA	TGTGCCAGCAGCCAAGATATTGATGCGCCCAACTCTGGAAACACCATATATTTT	CASSQDIDAPNSGNTIYF
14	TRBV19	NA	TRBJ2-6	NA	TGTGCCAGTACCCGGGGCTCTGGGGCCAACGTCCTGACTTTC	CASTRGSGANVLTF